This T cell receptor beta chain was captured in a study of beta chain features in type 1 diabetes. Study-wide results and limits: Shorter templates may be favored by PCR, equally so in patients and controls.

This clone was seen only a few times. The antigen remains undetermined. V gave up 8 bases and J gave up 4 bases; unmatched junction bases: 16. The CDR3 covers 16 residues. Germline CDR1 reads SQVTM; CDR2 reads ANQGSEA. Reverse transcription of all isolated RNA meant that expressed TCRB transcripts were sequenced. The protocol was immunoSEQ multiplex PCR, while the TCRdb copy is restricted to in-frame clones and leaves out a portion. The sample lists about 350,000 clones, 15% to 20% seen once, with approximately 0.043% in the top ten. Staining for CD45RO/CCR7/CD25/CD127/CD95/CD27 allowed sorting of CD4+ naive, central memory, regulatory and stem cell-like memory cells.

This chain uses TRBV29-1 with TRBJ1-2; 10 nucleotides agree with TRBD1. The sequenced sample consisted of naive CD4+ T cells from blood. The clonotype comes from a woman between 18 and 30 years old in good health. The CDR3 protein is CSTSPGTGVGSYGYTF. The CDR3 nucleotides are TGCAGCACATCTCCCGGGACAGGGGTTGGCAGCTATGGCTACACCTTC.